This T cell receptor beta chain was identified in a study of technical replicates of blood from a few donors. Comments on this clone: This sample also contains other DNA sequences that code for the same CDR3.

Germline V lookup: CDR1 LNHDA, CDR2 SQIVND (reference sequence). Trimming took 3 bases from V and 4 from J, leaving 4 bases between them. This CDR3 is built from 12 residues. This table comes from immunoSEQ multiplex PCR, and its TCRdb copy is limited to in-frame clones, with some not included. There are 78,000 or so clones in the sample; 75% to 90% occur only once, and approximately 0.42% lies in the top ten. The sequencing sample was made of T cells isolated from PBMCs. This clonotype was obtained from a human donor in good health. The chain joins TRBV19 to TRBJ1-3; D is unresolved. The CDR3 sequence is CASSIIGNTIYF. CDR3 in DNA: TGTGCCAGTAGTATTATAGGAAACACCATATATTTT.